This TCR beta chain comes out of a study of cytomegalovirus exposure and HLA in healthy donors. 13 Jbeta primers and 60 Vbeta primers were used for the PCR. TCRdb's table, derived via immunoSEQ multiplex PCR, lists solely in-frame clones and lacks some. Among about 62,000 clones, 75% were seen once, and the ten largest hold about 8%. As for this clone: Its specificity is unknown.

J was trimmed by 5 bases and V by 2 bases; bases with no gene match: 10. This CDR3 region has 16 residues. Germline values: CDR1 SGHVS, CDR2 FQNEAQ. Findings and limits, study-wide: Prediction of most subjects' HLA-A and HLA-B alleles by TCR beta sequences was reportedly accurate. Later analysis showed TCR association rates varying by HLA locus, highest for DRB1 and lowest for HLA-C.

The TCR originated in a man aged 55-75 years in good health and CMV-seropositive. Sequences were obtained from PBMCs. The chain has TRBV7-8 and TRBJ2-7; 9 nucleotides line up with TRBD1. The CDR3 sequence: CASSLPGQGPLDEQYF. The CDR3 bases are TGTGCCAGCAGCTTACCGGGACAGGGACCCCTGGACGAGCAGTACTTC.